This TCR beta chain originates from a study of long-term antiretroviral therapy in people with HIV. Study results and limitations: Specimen acquisition occurred between 2004 and 2017, potentially under older ART regimens.

To note about this clone: The antigen is undetermined.

The CDR3 extends over 19 amino acids. Germline V gene lookup returns CDR1 SGHRS and CDR2 YFSETQ. With 4 bases clipped from V and 4 bases from J, the junction kept 15 bases outside the gene matches. They ran version v3.0 of the immunoSEQ assay at survey level. The protocol was immunoSEQ multiplex PCR, while the TCRdb copy is restricted to in-frame clones and leaves out a portion. The repertoire holds about 21,000 clones, roughly 76% seen once, with 10% to 15% in the top ten. The starting material was unsorted PBMCs, obtained about 1.8 years before starting antiretroviral therapy. J is TRBJ2-3 and V is TRBV5-1, with 13 bases fitting TRBD2. The TCR originated in a woman aged 40 to 50 with HIV. The CDR3 DNA reads TGCGCCAGCAGCCCGGGCCGCGGTACTAGCGGGGGGGCGTCAGATACGCAGTATTTT. It encodes CASSPGRGTSGGASDTQYF.